What follows describes a single T cell receptor (beta chain). This entry is derived from a study of blood T cell repertoires in COVID-19. V lost 8 bases and J 2 bases, leaving 18 bases between the germline ends. CDR1 is MNHEY, CDR2 SMNVEV, per germline (reference sequence). This CDR3 is built from 15 residues. Sequencing was performed with immunoSEQ multiplex PCR; in TCRdb, only in-frame clones are kept and a portion is missing. The table lists roughly 280,000 clones, 88% of them singletons. This chain joins TRBV27 and TRBJ1-1; D may be TRBD1 (5 bases). The sample was PBMCs or T cells enriched from blood (not recorded which). The source of this sequence is a woman in her forties or fifties who had recovered from COVID-19. For the CDR3, the DNA is TGTGCCAGCCTGTCATGGGGCAGGAGAAACACTGAAGCTTTCTTT. The encoded protein is CASLSWGRRNTEAFF.